A single sample gave rise to the 32 T cell receptor beta chains below, sequenced in a study of T cell changes during pregnancy in multiple sclerosis. Generated by immunoSEQ multiplex PCR, the TCRdb table keeps only in-frame clones and is missing some. The top ten clones hold over 0.45% of a sample with 48,000 or so clones, nearly 95% of them seen once. The source material was CD4+ T cells from peripheral blood mononuclear cells, sampled in the first trimester of pregnancy. Every receptor here comes from a female donor with multiple sclerosis, enrolled in a pregnancy study.

In this sample, this clone turned up once. The gene calls are TRBV9 and TRBJ1-3, with D hard to call. V was trimmed by 0 bases and J by 2 bases, leaving 6 bases between them. CDR1 and CDR2 (germline): SGDLS, YYNGEE. The CDR3 consists of 14 residues. CDR3 coding DNA: TGTGCCAGCAGCGTAGATACAGCTGGAAACACCATATATTTT. It yields the protein CASSVDTAGNTIYF.

This clone was seen a single time. The chain links TRBV5-1 to TRBJ2-3; 10 bases are a match to TRBD2. This CDR3 region has 16 residues. Germline V CDR1 and CDR2: SGHRS, YFSETQ. Trimming cost V 0 bases and J 4 bases; bases outside gene matches: 5. The CDR3 coding sequence is TGCGCCAGCAGCTTGGAAATAGCGGGGGGTTCAGATACGCAGTATTTT. Its protein is CASSLEIAGGSDTQYF.

The gene calls are TRBV29-1 and TRBJ2-7; TRBD1 aligns across 9 bases. Germline assignment: CDR1 SQVTM and CDR2 ANQGSEA. The CDR3 has 13 residues. Germline trimming cut 7 bases from V and 8 bases from J; bases unmatched to any gene: 12. The CDR3: CSARTGEFGKQYF. The CDR3 nucleotides are TGCAGCGCGCGGACAGGGGAATTCGGGAAGCAGTACTTC.

The genes are TRBV27 and TRBJ1-1, with 7 bases lining up with TRBD1. The V segment lost 5 bases and the J segment 5 bases; nucleotides outside the gene matches: 17. Per germline, CDR1 MNHEY and CDR2 SMNVEV (reference sequence). The CDR3 has 17 amino acids. In nucleotides, the CDR3 is TGTGCCAGCAGTCCACTCCTGGGCAGGGGACAGAGAACTGAAGCTTTCTTT. Protein sequence: CASSPLLGRGQRTEAFF.

J is TRBJ2-3 and V is TRBV6-4; 14 positions agree with TRBD2. V lost 6 bases to trimming and J lost 4 bases; unmatched junction nucleotides: 9. From germline, CDR1 is MRHNA and CDR2 SNTAGT. CDR3 size: 17 residues. The CDR3 protein is CASSPGLAGGYSDTQYF. CDR3 nucleotides: TGTGCCAGCAGCCCCGGACTAGCGGGGGGTTATTCAGATACGCAGTATTTT.

This clone was found once. V gene TRBV5-6 combines with J gene TRBJ1-6, with D maybe TRBD1 (5 bases). Germline assignment: CDR1 SGHDT and CDR2 YYEEEE. The CDR3 loop spans 16 amino acids. Trimming shortened V by 6 bases and J by 5 bases, and 18 bases separated the two germline ends. The CDR3 region is CASTPARAGNNSPLHF. In nucleotides, the CDR3 is TGTGCCAGCACCCCGGCCAGGGCCGGCAATAATTCACCCCTCCACTTT.

The V gene is TRBV2, the J gene TRBJ2-3; TRBD2 is a possible D gene (6 bases). The germline V and J ends were trimmed by 3 bases and 4 bases, with 14 bases remaining between them. The length of the CDR3 is 15 residues. Per germline, CDR1 SNHLY and CDR2 FYNNEI. CDR3 protein: CASSESAGSADTQYF. CDR3 DNA: TGTGCCAGCAGTGAGTCGGCGGGGTCTGCAGATACGCAGTATTTT.

The chain uses TRBV11-2 and TRBJ2-1; a possible D gene is TRBD2 (6 bases). Germline assignment: CDR1 SGHAT and CDR2 FQNNGV. This CDR3 is built from 17 residues. Trimming pared 3 bases from V and 6 bases from J, leaving 21 bases between. The CDR3 sequence: CASSLGGLGGVRNEQFF. CDR3 DNA: TGTGCCAGCAGCTTGGGGGGTTTGGGCGGGGTGCGCAATGAGCAGTTCTTC.

Here the CDR3 DNA reads TGTGCCAGCACACAAATAGATACGCAGTATTTT. The encoded protein is CASTQIDTQYF. This sequence joins TRBV6-6 and TRBJ2-3; D gene uncertain. The CDR3 has 11 amino acids. V shed 7 bases and J shed 5 bases, with 7 bases lying between them. CDR1 is MNHNY, CDR2 SVGAGI, per germline (reference sequence).

V gene TRBV6-1 combines with J gene TRBJ1-5; 7 nucleotides line up with TRBD1. After removal of 4 bases from V and 0 bases from J, the junction contained 6 bases not matched to a gene. Germline V gene data show CDR1 as MNHNS and CDR2 as SASEGT. CDR3 length: 16 residues. CDR3 sequence (DNA): TGTGCCAGCAGTGGGGGGGACAGTTATAGCAATCAGCCCCAGCATTTT. This encodes CASSGGDSYSNQPQHF.

The sample holds one count of this clone. This chain connects TRBV7-8 to TRBJ2-7; maybe TRBD1 (6 bases). Trimming took 2 bases from V and 6 from J, leaving 20 bases between them. Germline V CDR1 and CDR2: SGHVS, FQNEAQ. The CDR3 length is 16 residues. For the CDR3, the DNA is TGTGCCAGCAGCTTATGGGCAGGGACATCCTTCGGCGAGCAGTACTTC. Protein sequence: CASSLWAGTSFGEQYF.

Here the CDR3 reads CASSQGTSGGAYEQYF. CDR3 coding DNA: TGTGCCAGCAGCCAAGGGACTAGCGGGGGGGCTTACGAGCAGTACTTC. The rearrangement joins TRBV11-2 to TRBJ2-7, with TRBD2 identical over 16 bases. The J segment lost 4 bases and the V segment lost 5 bases, leaving 5 bases of the junction unmatched. This CDR3 contains 16 residues. Germline V gene sequence: CDR1 SGHAT, CDR2 FQNNGV.

This chain joins TRBV11-2 and TRBJ2-3; D may be TRBD2 (6 bases). V lost 5 bases, J lost 0 bases, and 12 bases lay in between. Germline V lookup: CDR1 SGHAT, CDR2 FQNNGV. The CDR3 runs 15 residues. The chain's CDR3 is CASSITSSSTDTQYF. The CDR3 coding sequence is TGTGCCAGCAGCATAACTAGCTCTAGCACAGATACGCAGTATTTT.

The chain employs TRBV2 and TRBJ2-1; D is ambiguous. The CDR3 covers 10 residues. The ends were cut back, 8 bases at V and 7 bases at J, with 6 bases in the middle. Per germline, CDR1 SNHLY and CDR2 FYNNEI. CDR3 region: CASQRNEQFF. The DNA for the CDR3 is TGTGCCAGCCAGAGGAATGAGCAGTTCTTC. Full variable domain (missing parts from reference TRBV2 and TRBJ2-1): EPEVTQTPSHQVTQMGQEVILRCVPISNHLYFYWYRQILGQKVEFLVSFYNNEISEKSEIFDDQFSVERPDGSNFTLKIRSTKLEDSAMYFCASQRNEQFFGPGTRLTVL.

The chain has TRBV15 and TRBJ1-2; unclear D gene. Trimming pared 1 base from V and 4 bases from J, leaving 10 bases between. Germline V gene data show CDR1 as LNHNV and CDR2 as YYDKDF (reference sequence). The CDR3 spans 14 residues. Here the CDR3 DNA reads TGTGCCACCAGCAGAGGAGGCAGCATCTATGGCTACACCTTC. It translates to CATSRGGSIYGYTF. The whole variable domain, remainder taken from reference TRBV15 and TRBJ1-2, is DAMVIQNPRYQVTQFGKPVTLSCSQTLNHNVMYWYQQKSSQAPKLLFHYYDKDFNNEADTPDNFQSRRPNTSFCFLDIRSPGLGDTAMYLCATSRGGSIYGYTFGSGTRLTVV.

With respect to this clone: Other DNA sequences from this sample encode an identical CDR3 as well. The rearrangement joins TRBV5-1 to TRBJ2-2; 7 bases match TRBD1. Germline V gene data show CDR1 as SGHRS and CDR2 as YFSETQ. After removal of 2 bases from V and 1 base from J, the junction contained 2 bases not matched to a gene. This CDR3 is 15 amino acids long. This CDR3 is CASSLRTGNTGELFF. The CDR3 nucleotides read TGCGCCAGCAGCTTAAGGACAGGGAACACCGGGGAGCTGTTTTTT.

The DNA of the CDR3 is TGTGCCAGTAGTATACCGGACAGAACCGCCATTCAGTACTTC. Translation gives CASSIPDRTAIQYF. The chain links TRBV19 to TRBJ2-4, with a weak D call TRBD1 (6 bases). In germline, CDR1 is LNHDA, CDR2 SQIVND (reference sequence). V lost 2 bases, J lost 9 bases, and 14 bases lay in between. The length of the CDR3 is 14 residues.

The chain has TRBV2 and TRBJ1-1; D ambiguous. The germline gives CDR1 SNHLY, CDR2 FYNNEI. V was shortened by 4 bases and J by 4 bases, with 13 bases between the two germline ends. CDR3 length equals 14 residues. The CDR3 nucleotides read TGTGCCAGCAGTGCCGAACTCGGGAGCACTGAAGCTTTCTTT. Translating gives CASSAELGSTEAFF.

The rearrangement uses TRBV4-1 and TRBJ2-6, with D uncertain. CDR1 and CDR2 (germline): MGHRA, YSYEKL. The V end was cut by 0 bases, the J end by 1 base, with 7 bases between. The CDR3 totals 16 residues. The CDR3 is CASSQEGLSGANVLTF. Written as DNA, the CDR3 is TGCGCCAGCAGCCAAGAGGGCCTGTCTGGGGCCAACGTCCTGACTTTC.

The genes are TRBV7-9 and TRBJ1-1; D is perhaps TRBD1 (6 bases). From germline, CDR1 is SEHNR and CDR2 FQNEAQ (reference sequence). V gave up 5 bases and J gave up 6 bases, with 16 bases separating them. This CDR3 is 14 amino acids long. CDR3: CASSTPHREPEAFF. In DNA form, the CDR3 reads TGTGCCAGCAGCACCCCCCACAGGGAGCCTGAAGCTTTCTTT.

The chain uses TRBV6-1 and TRBJ1-2; 9 bases are a match to TRBD1. The trim removed 2 bases at V and 1 base at J, leaving 2 bases unmatched. CDR3 length: 15 amino acids. Germline V CDR1 and CDR2: MNHNS, SASEGT. The CDR3 is CASSETGGYNYGYTF. CDR3 in DNA: TGTGCCAGCAGTGAAACAGGGGGCTATAACTATGGCTACACCTTC.

The chain employs TRBV19 and TRBJ1-4; a possible D gene is TRBD1 (6 bases). The CDR3 contains 16 residues. V lost 3 bases to trimming and J lost 6 bases, with 17 bases between them. In germline, CDR1 is LNHDA, CDR2 SQIVND (reference sequence). CDR3 protein: CASSIGSRGQHEKLFF. The CDR3, as DNA: TGTGCCAGTAGTATTGGTTCTCGGGGACAACATGAAAAACTGTTTTTT. Variable domain in full (rest from reference TRBV19 and TRBJ1-4): DGGITQSPKYLFRKEGQNVTLSCEQNLNHDAMYWYRQDPGQGLRLIYYSQIVNDFQKGDIAEGYSVSREKKESFPLTVTSAQKNPTAFYLCASSIGSRGQHEKLFFGSGTQLSVL.

The chain combines TRBV2 with TRBJ1-5; 7 bases are shared with TRBD1. V was clipped by 8 bases and J by 5 bases; unmatched bases: 9. The V gene's germline CDR1 is SNHLY and CDR2 FYNNEI. The CDR3 totals 14 residues. Here the CDR3 DNA reads TGTGCCAGCTCGGTTCGACAGGGCGATCAGCCCCAGCATTTT. This encodes CASSVRQGDQPQHF. Variable domain in full (rest from reference TRBV2 and TRBJ1-5): EPEVTQTPSHQVTQMGQEVILRCVPISNHLYFYWYRQILGQKVEFLVSFYNNEISEKSEIFDDQFSVERPDGSNFTLKIRSTKLEDSAMYFCASSVRQGDQPQHFGDGTRLSIL.

The rearrangement links TRBV9 to TRBJ2-5; 7 bases match TRBD1. J was trimmed by 2 bases and V by 3 bases; bases with no gene match: 13. The length of the CDR3 is 17 residues. Germline V gene sequence: CDR1 SGDLS, CDR2 YYNGEE. The CDR3 reads CASSAEGGPPSQETQYF. In DNA, the CDR3 is TGTGCCAGCAGCGCGGAAGGGGGCCCTCCCTCACAAGAGACCCAGTACTTC.

V is TRBV9 and J is TRBJ2-1; 7 nucleotides agree with TRBD1. V lost 3 bases and J lost 0; bases outside the gene matches: 6. Germline V CDR1 and CDR2: SGDLS, YYNGEE. This CDR3 is built from 16 residues. The CDR3 DNA reads TGTGCCAGCAGCGCAAGACAGGGAAGCTCCTACAATGAGCAGTTCTTC. This encodes CASSARQGSSYNEQFF. Supplemented by reference TRBV9 and TRBJ2-1, the full variable domain reads DSGVTQTPKHLITATGQRVTLRCSPRSGDLSVYWYQQSLDQGLQFLIQYYNGEERAKGNILERFSAQQFPDLHSELNLSSLELGDSALYFCASSARQGSSYNEQFFGPGTRLTVL.

Details on this clone: Germline is not matched at one junction end, which may reflect a read error. The V and J genes are TRBV29-1 and TRBJ1-6; 10 bases are a match to TRBD1. CDR1 and CDR2 from the germline V gene are SQVTM and ANQGSEA. The CDR3 extends over 11 amino acids. This chain's CDR3 is CSVWTGGSLYF. In DNA form, the CDR3 reads TGCAGCGTTTGGACAGGGGGTAGTCTCTACTTT.

The genes are TRBV6-1 and TRBJ1-3; D uncertain. Germline V gene data show CDR1 as MNHNS and CDR2 as SASEGT. The CDR3 is made up of 13 amino acids. The V and J ends lost 8 bases and 2 bases respectively, with 10 bases between them. The CDR3 loop reads CASGETPGNTIYF. The CDR3 DNA reads TGTGCCAGCGGGGAGACACCTGGAAACACCATATATTTT.

The gene calls are TRBV5-6 and TRBJ2-7, with 10 nucleotides matching TRBD1. CDR1 and CDR2 (germline): SGHDT, YYEEEE. The CDR3 has 14 residues. The ends lost 4 bases at V and 7 bases at J; junction bases unmatched: 8. For the CDR3, the DNA is TGTGCCAGCAGCATTGGACAGGGGGGGAGTGAGCAGTACTTC. The encoded protein is CASSIGQGGSEQYF.

The chain links TRBV9 to TRBJ2-2; D is uncertain. CDR3 size: 15 residues. CDR1 SGDLS and CDR2 YYNGEE come from the germline V gene. The V end was cut by 4 bases, the J end by 2 bases, with 12 bases between. CDR3 amino acids: CASSPRHLNTGELFF. Written as DNA, the CDR3 is TGTGCCAGCAGCCCGCGACACCTCAACACCGGGGAGCTGTTTTTT.

The rearrangement joins TRBV28 to TRBJ2-7; possibly TRBD2 for D (6 bases). The CDR3 length is 15 residues. CDR1 is MDHEN and CDR2 is SYDVKM in the germline V gene. Trimming stripped 2 bases from V and 4 bases from J, with 15 bases between. DNA for the CDR3: TGTGCCAGCAGTTTAGGGGTTCGGGGGTGGTACGAGCAGTACTTC. Translation gives CASSLGVRGWYEQYF. Combining the CDR3 with reference TRBV28 and TRBJ2-7 gives the whole variable domain DVKVTQSSRYLVKRTGEKVFLECVQDMDHENMFWYRQDPGLGLRLIYFSYDVKMKEKGDIPEGYSVSREKKERFSLILESASTNQTSMYLCASSLGVRGWYEQYFGPGTRLTVT.

The sample holds a few counts of this clone. The chain recombines TRBV6-1 with TRBJ1-3; TRBD1 matches at 8 bases. The CDR3 extends over 16 amino acids. V was pared by 1 base and J by 2 bases, with 4 bases of the junction left unmatched. The germline V gene has CDR1 MNHNS and CDR2 SASEGT. CDR3 residues: CASSEVRTGPGNTIYF. In DNA, the CDR3 is TGTGCCAGCAGTGAAGTAAGGACAGGGCCTGGAAACACCATATATTTT.

The chain has TRBV5-1 and TRBJ1-4, with D perhaps TRBD1 (6 bases). The CDR3 is made up of 17 amino acids. V lost 3 bases, J lost 0 bases, and 15 bases lay in between. CDR1 is SGHRS, CDR2 YFSETQ, per germline. This CDR3 reads CASSWERGPTTNEKLFF. The CDR3, as DNA: TGCGCCAGCAGCTGGGAGCGGGGGCCTACAACTAATGAAAAACTGTTTTTT.